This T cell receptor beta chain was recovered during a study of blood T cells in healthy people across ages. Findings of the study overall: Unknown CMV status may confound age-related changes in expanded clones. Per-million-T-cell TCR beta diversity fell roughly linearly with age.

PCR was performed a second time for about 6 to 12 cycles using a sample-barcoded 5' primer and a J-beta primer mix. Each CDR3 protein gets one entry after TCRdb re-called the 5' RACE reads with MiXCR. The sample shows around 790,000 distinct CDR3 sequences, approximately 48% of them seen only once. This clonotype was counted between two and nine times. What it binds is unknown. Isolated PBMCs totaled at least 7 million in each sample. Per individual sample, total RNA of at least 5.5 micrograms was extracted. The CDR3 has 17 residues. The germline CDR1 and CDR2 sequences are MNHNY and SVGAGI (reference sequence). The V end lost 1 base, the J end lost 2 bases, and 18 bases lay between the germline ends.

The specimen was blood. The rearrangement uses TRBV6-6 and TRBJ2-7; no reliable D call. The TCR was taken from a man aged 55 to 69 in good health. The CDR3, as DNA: TGTGCCAGCAGTTACTTTAGTGCGCGAGGACGGCCCTACGAGCAGTACTTC. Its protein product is CASSYFSARGRPYEQYF.